This entry concerns a single T cell receptor (beta chain). The antigen is unknown. The CDR3 length is 14 residues. V shed 6 bases, J shed 4 bases, and the junction held 8 bases outside the gene matches. These data come from a study of T-cell reconstitution after alpha-beta-depleted transplantation in children. Study conclusions and caveats: Diversity and T-cell counts at one year after transplant derived mostly from new T cells. The origin of high day-60 TCRbeta diversity in some patients lay in surviving recipient T cells and thymic progenitors.

The TCRbeta library was prepared with unique molecular identifiers. Each CDR3 protein gets one entry after TCRdb re-called the PCR reads with MiXCR. The table has approximately 400,000 distinct CDR3 sequences, roughly 15% seen once. Here the sequenced sample was PBMCs, mostly from graft donor cells, taken 360 days after TCRalphabeta/CD19-depleted stem cell transplant. The TCR was taken from a boy under two years old who had a stem cell transplant for Wiskott-Aldrich syndrome, so the T cells may come from the graft donor. V and J are TRBV12-3 or TRBV12-4 and TRBJ2-7; 8 bases align to TRBD2. In nucleotides, the CDR3 is TGTGCCAGCAGCCCCGAGGGCGGGAGGTACGAGCAGTACTTC. Translation: CASSPEGGRYEQYF.